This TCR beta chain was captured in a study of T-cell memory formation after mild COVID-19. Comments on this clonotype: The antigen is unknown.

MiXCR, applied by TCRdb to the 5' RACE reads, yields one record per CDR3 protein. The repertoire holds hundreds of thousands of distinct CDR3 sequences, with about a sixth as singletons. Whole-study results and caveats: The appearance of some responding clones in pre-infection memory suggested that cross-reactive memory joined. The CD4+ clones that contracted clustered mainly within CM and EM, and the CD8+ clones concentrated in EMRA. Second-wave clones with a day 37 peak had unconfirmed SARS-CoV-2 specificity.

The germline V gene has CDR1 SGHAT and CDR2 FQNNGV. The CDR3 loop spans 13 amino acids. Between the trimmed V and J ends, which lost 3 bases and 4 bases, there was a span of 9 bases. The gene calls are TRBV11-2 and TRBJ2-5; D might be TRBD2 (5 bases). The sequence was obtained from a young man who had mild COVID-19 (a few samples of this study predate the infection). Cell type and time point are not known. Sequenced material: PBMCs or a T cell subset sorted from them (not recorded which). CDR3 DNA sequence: TGTGCCAGCAGCTTCAGAGGGCTAGAGACCCAGTACTTC. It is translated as CASSFRGLETQYF.